Below, 21 T cell receptor beta chains from the same sample are listed, as sequenced in a study of T cell repertoires in cytomegalovirus infection (dated by TCRdb to between 2017 and 2020). The antigens of these receptors remain unknown. Sequenced using an Illumina HiSeq 1500. Starting from the raw public reads, TCRdb applied fastp trimming at Q25, assembled clones with MiXCR and retained in-frame beta chains. Merged by CDR3 protein, the rows form single entries marked with the most common genes and DNA. The sample profile shows fewer than 150,000 distinct CDR3 sequences; roughly 31% of them were found once. The ten largest make up around two fifths of the sample. This specimen's treatment or condition label, per the study, means: in vitro stimulation with specific CMV peptide epitopes to enrich CMV-specific T cells. The input for sequencing was CD8+ T cells from cultured PBMCs, taken from culture after CMV antigen stimulation. The source of these receptors is a human donor in good health (CMV status not recorded). Some clones in this sample may be carry-over from other donors' samples.

There are a few counts of this clonotype. V usage is TRBV20-1 and J usage is TRBJ2-1; D possibly corresponds to TRBD1 (6 bases). The V end was cut by 3 bases, the J end by 10 bases, with 25 bases between. CDR1 is DFQATT, CDR2 SNEGSKA, per germline (reference sequence). The CDR3 runs 16 residues. The CDR3 spells CSAREYPWTLQGEQFF. The CDR3 DNA reads as TGCAGTGCTAGGGAATACCCTTGGACTCTGCAGGGGGAGCAGTTCTTC.

This clonotype occurred a few times. V is TRBV5-6 and J is TRBJ1-2; D is undetermined. There are 13 residues in the CDR3. Trimming left V 0 bases short and J 5 bases short, with 8 bases between. The germline gives CDR1 SGHDT, CDR2 YYEEEE. CDR3 nucleotide sequence: TGTGCCAGCAGCTTGGACTGGGGTTATGGCTACACCTTC. This sequence encodes CASSLDWGYGYTF.

The table lists this clonotype with a few counts. The V gene is TRBV12-3 or TRBV12-4, the J gene TRBJ1-1; D gene uncertain. The CDR3 runs 14 residues. Trimming took off 2 bases at V and 4 bases at J, with 11 bases between the two ends. CDR3 sequence: CASSLSVGGTEAFF. The DNA of the CDR3 is TGTGCCAGCAGTTTATCGGTTGGCGGCACTGAAGCTTTCTTT.

This chain connects TRBV14 to TRBJ2-5; D is perhaps TRBD1 (6 bases). V gave up 6 bases and J gave up 4 bases, with 15 bases separating them. There are 14 residues in the CDR3. Germline V gives CDR1 SGHDN, CDR2 FVKESK. Here the CDR3 reads CASRQTGSGETQYF. The CDR3 bases are TGTGCCAGCAGGCAAACAGGGAGTGGAGAGACCCAGTACTTC.

The genes are TRBV6-1 and TRBJ2-5; either TRBD1 or TRBD2 may fit D (6 bases each). With 6 bases removed from V and 4 bases from J, the gap between germline ends came to 12 bases. Germline V CDR1 and CDR2: MNHNS, SASEGT. This CDR3 spans 13 amino acids. The CDR3 is CASRMGGSETQYF. CDR3 bases: TGTGCCAGCAGAATGGGGGGCTCAGAGACCCAGTACTTC.

The chain links TRBV7-6 to TRBJ2-3; D perhaps matches TRBD2 (6 bases). Germline V lookup: CDR1 SGHVS, CDR2 FNYEAQ. This CDR3 is 16 amino acids long. The germline V and J ends were trimmed by 1 base and 2 bases, with 13 bases remaining between them. CDR3 bases: TGTGCCAGCAGCTTAGTTGATAGCGGCCCCACAGATACGCAGTATTTT. It translates to CASSLVDSGPTDTQYF.

The chain recombines TRBV7-4 with TRBJ2-7, with 13 nucleotides matching TRBD2. Germline V gene lookup returns CDR1 SGHVT and CDR2 SQSDAQ. V was pared by 4 bases and J by 5 bases, with 5 bases of the junction left unmatched. The CDR3 is 15 amino acids. For the CDR3, the DNA is TGTGCCAGCAGCTCGGGACTAGCGGGGACGCACGAGCAGTACTTC. Amino acid sequence: CASSSGLAGTHEQYF. Drawing the rest from reference TRBV7-4 and TRBJ2-7, the complete variable domain is GAGVSQSPRYKVAKRGRDVALRCDSISGHVTLYWYRQTLGQGSEVLTYSQSDAQRDKSGRPSGRFSAERPERSVSTLKIQRTEQGDSAVYLCASSSGLAGTHEQYFGPGTRLTVT.

This sequence joins TRBV10-3 and TRBJ1-1, with D hard to call. Germline lookup yields CDR1 ENHRY and CDR2 SYGVKD. The CDR3 spans 14 residues. V shed 0 bases and J shed 7 bases, with 12 bases lying between them. CDR3 in amino acids: CAISESVGSGEAFF. CDR3 nucleotide sequence: TGTGCCATCAGTGAGTCGGTAGGATCAGGTGAAGCTTTCTTT.

CDR3 amino acids: CASSFSAREQGYTF. The CDR3 DNA reads as TGTGCCAGCAGCTTCTCAGCGAGAGAGCAAGGCTACACCTTC. This sequence joins TRBV7-9 and TRBJ1-2; D not certain. V was clipped by 3 bases and J by 8 bases, with 16 bases between them. The CDR3 loop spans 14 amino acids. The germline V gene has CDR1 SEHNR and CDR2 FQNEAQ (reference sequence).

The J gene is TRBJ1-5, the V gene TRBV19, with D unclear. Germline V CDR1 and CDR2: LNHDA, SQIVND (reference sequence). The ends were cut back, 5 bases at V and 2 bases at J, with 16 bases in the middle. The CDR3 sequence is 16 residues long. CDR3 amino acids: CASSFGPLRGNQPQHF. CDR3 nucleotide sequence: TGTGCCAGTAGTTTTGGCCCACTGAGGGGCAATCAGCCCCAGCATTTT.

The J gene is TRBJ2-1, the V gene TRBV27, with D perhaps matching TRBD2 (5 bases). Trimming took off 5 bases at V and 8 bases at J, with 13 bases between the two ends. This CDR3 comprises 13 residues. Germline CDR1 is MNHEY and CDR2 is SMNVEV (reference sequence). The CDR3 protein is CASSPFTSDEQFF. In DNA form, the CDR3 reads TGTGCCAGCAGTCCCTTCACTAGTGATGAGCAGTTCTTC.

This clonotype has ten or more counts. Here the CDR3 DNA reads TGTGCCAGCAGCTTAACGGCGGGGAAGACAGTCTCCGAGCAGTACTTC. This sequence encodes CASSLTAGKTVSEQYF. The chain joins TRBV7-2 to TRBJ2-7, with TRBD2 as a possible D gene (6 bases). Germline CDR1 is SGHTA and CDR2 is FQGNSA. This CDR3 has 16 amino acids. The V end was cut by 2 bases, the J end by 6 bases, with 20 bases between.

The rearrangement links TRBV19 to TRBJ1-1; no reliable D call. The CDR3 length is 13 residues. V was pared by 6 bases and J by 6 bases, with 14 bases between. Germline-derived CDR1 and CDR2 are LNHDA and SQIVND (reference sequence). DNA of the CDR3: TGTGCCAGTAGCCCTTGGGCGGGGTCTGAAGCTTTCTTT. It specifies CASSPWAGSEAFF.

This clonotype came up many times. The chain combines TRBV7-8 with TRBJ1-1; D may be TRBD1 (6 bases). This CDR3 is 13 amino acids long. V lost 5 bases to trimming and J lost 7 bases, with 14 bases between them. CDR1 is SGHVS, CDR2 FQNEAQ, per germline. CDR3 coding DNA: TGTGCCAGCAGCCCAGGGGACGTTAATGAAGCTTTCTTT. This gives the protein CASSPGDVNEAFF.

In this sample, this clonotype turned up a few times. The V and J genes are TRBV9 and TRBJ2-5; 10 bases map to TRBD1. The CDR3 has 16 amino acids. V lost 3 bases, J lost 5 bases, and 10 bases stayed unmatched. Germline V CDR1 and CDR2: SGDLS, YYNGEE. The CDR3 loop reads CASSEGGQGIMETQYF. The CDR3, as DNA: TGTGCCAGCAGCGAGGGGGGACAGGGGATAATGGAGACCCAGTACTTC.

A few counts support this clonotype. The chain uses TRBV11-2 and TRBJ2-5; D is possibly TRBD1 (5 bases). Trimming pared 0 bases from V and 5 bases from J, leaving 7 bases between. This CDR3 spans 13 amino acids. Looked up from germline, CDR1 is SGHAT and CDR2 is FQNNGV. CDR3 coding DNA: TGTGCCAGCAGCTTAGACAGGGCGGAGACCCAGTACTTC. Translated: CASSLDRAETQYF.

The CDR3 loop reads CASSVWTGPNYGYTF. The CDR3 DNA is TGTGCCAGCAGCGTCTGGACAGGGCCTAACTATGGCTACACCTTC. V gene TRBV11-1 combines with J gene TRBJ1-2; TRBD1 matches at 8 bases. Germline CDR1 reads SGHAT; CDR2 reads FQDESV (reference sequence). The CDR3 extends over 15 amino acids. J gave up 0 bases and V 5 bases, and 5 bases lay outside the gene matches.

The rearrangement uses TRBV6-1 and TRBJ2-5, with a weak D call TRBD2 (6 bases). This CDR3 has 14 amino acids. Trimming pared 5 bases from V and 5 bases from J, leaving 15 bases between. The germline gives CDR1 MNHNS, CDR2 SASEGT. The CDR3 region has the DNA TGTGCCAGCAGTTCCCCGGGGGACGGGGAGACCCAGTACTTC. It is translated as CASSSPGDGETQYF.

V and J are TRBV27 and TRBJ2-7, with D unclear. The ends were cut back, 0 bases at V and 1 base at J, with 10 bases in the middle. The CDR3 runs to 15 residues. Germline CDR1 and CDR2: MNHEY and SMNVEV (reference sequence). This CDR3 reads CASSLSSVHSYEQYF. The CDR3 DNA reads as TGTGCCAGCAGTTTATCCTCCGTTCATTCCTACGAGCAGTACTTC.

The V gene is TRBV6-2 or TRBV6-3, the J gene TRBJ1-2; the match to TRBD1 covers 7 bases. The CDR3 length is 13 residues. V lost 5 bases, J lost 5 bases, and 5 bases stayed unmatched. Per germline, CDR1 MNHEY and CDR2 SVGEGT. The CDR3 here is CASSPGQLYGYTF. The DNA of the CDR3 is TGTGCCAGCAGTCCGGGACAGCTATATGGCTACACCTTC.

The chain joins TRBV4-3 to TRBJ2-3; 8 nucleotides line up with TRBD1. Germline values: CDR1 LGHNA, CDR2 YSLEER. V trimming: 0 bases; J trimming: 6 bases; junction bases outside the gene matches: 8. The CDR3 contains 16 residues. DNA of the CDR3: TGCGCCAGCAGCCAAGATGGGGACAGGCATGTGGATACGCAGTATTTT. Its protein product is CASSQDGDRHVDTQYF.